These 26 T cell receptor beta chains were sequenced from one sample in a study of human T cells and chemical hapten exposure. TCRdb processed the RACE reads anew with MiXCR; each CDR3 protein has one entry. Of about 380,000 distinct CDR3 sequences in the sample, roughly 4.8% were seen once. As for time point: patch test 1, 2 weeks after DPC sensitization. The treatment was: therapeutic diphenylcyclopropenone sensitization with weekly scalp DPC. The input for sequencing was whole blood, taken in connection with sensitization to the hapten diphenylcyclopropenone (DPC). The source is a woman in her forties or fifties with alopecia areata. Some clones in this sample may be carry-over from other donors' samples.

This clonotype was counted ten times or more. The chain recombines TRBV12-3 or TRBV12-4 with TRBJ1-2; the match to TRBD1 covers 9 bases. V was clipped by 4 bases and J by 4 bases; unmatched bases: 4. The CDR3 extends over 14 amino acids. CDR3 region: CASSSDRGFYGYTF. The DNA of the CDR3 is TGTGCCAGCAGTTCGGACAGGGGTTTCTATGGCTACACCTTC.

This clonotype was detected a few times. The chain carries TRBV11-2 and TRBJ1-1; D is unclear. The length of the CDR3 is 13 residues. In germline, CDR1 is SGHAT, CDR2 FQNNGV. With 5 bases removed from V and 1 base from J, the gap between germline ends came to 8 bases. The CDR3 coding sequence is TGTGCCAGCAGCCCTTCCCCGAACACTGAAGCTTTCTTT. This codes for CASSPSPNTEAFF.

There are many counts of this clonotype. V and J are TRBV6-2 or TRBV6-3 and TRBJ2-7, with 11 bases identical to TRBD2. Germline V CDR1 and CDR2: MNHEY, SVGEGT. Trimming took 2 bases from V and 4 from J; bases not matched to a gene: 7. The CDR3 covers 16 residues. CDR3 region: CASSYDSGRAQYEQYF. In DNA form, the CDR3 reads TGTGCCAGCAGTTACGATAGCGGGAGGGCCCAGTACGAGCAGTACTTC.

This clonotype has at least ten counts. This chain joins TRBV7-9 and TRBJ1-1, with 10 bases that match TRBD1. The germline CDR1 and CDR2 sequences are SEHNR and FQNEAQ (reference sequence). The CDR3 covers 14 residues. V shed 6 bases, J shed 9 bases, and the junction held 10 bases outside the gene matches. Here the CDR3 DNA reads TGTGCCAGCAGTATGACAGGGGGCCTGAGAAAAGCTTTCTTT. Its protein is CASSMTGGLRKAFF.

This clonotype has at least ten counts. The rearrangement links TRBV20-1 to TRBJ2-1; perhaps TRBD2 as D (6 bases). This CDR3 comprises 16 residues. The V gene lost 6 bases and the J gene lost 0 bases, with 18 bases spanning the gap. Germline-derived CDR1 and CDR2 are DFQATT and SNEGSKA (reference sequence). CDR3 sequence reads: CSATPRGYYSYNEQFF. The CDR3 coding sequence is TGCAGTGCAACCCCTCGGGGGTACTACTCCTACAATGAGCAGTTCTTC.

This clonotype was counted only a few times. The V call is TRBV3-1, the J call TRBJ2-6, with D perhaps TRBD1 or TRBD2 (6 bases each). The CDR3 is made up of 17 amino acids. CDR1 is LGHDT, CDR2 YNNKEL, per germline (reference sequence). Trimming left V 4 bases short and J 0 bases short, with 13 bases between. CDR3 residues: CASSPPGALSGANVLTF. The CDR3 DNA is TGTGCCAGCAGCCCGCCGGGGGCGCTCTCTGGGGCCAACGTCCTGACTTTC.

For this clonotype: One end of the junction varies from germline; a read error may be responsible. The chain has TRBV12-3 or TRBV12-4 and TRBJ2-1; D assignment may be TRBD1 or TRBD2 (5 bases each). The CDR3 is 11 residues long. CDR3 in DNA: TGTGCCAGCAACAACAAGGCGCACGGGGCCTTC. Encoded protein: CASNNKAHGAF.

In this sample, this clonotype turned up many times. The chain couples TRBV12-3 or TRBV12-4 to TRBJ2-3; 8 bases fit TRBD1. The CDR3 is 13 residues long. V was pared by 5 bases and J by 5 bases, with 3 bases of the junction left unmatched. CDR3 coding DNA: TGTGCCAGCAGTCAGGGGGCTGGAGATACGCAGTATTTT. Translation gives CASSQGAGDTQYF.

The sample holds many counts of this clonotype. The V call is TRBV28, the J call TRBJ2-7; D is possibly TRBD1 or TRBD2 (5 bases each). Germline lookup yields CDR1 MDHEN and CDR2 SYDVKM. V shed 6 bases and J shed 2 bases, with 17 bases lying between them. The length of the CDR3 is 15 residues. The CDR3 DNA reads TGTGCCAGCAGCGGGAAGGGGTGGACTGCCTACGAGCAGTACTTC. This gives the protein CASSGKGWTAYEQYF. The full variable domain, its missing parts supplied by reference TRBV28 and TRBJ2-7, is DVKVTQSSRYLVKRTGEKVFLECVQDMDHENMFWYRQDPGLGLRLIYFSYDVKMKEKGDIPEGYSVSREKKERFSLILESASTNQTSMYLCASSGKGWTAYEQYFGPGTRLTVT.

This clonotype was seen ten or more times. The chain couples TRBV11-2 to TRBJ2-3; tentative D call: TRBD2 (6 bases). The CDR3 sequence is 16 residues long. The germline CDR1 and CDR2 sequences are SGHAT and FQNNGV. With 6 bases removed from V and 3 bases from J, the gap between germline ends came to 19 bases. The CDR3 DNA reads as TGTGCCAGCAGATCCACATCGGGAGCGAGGACAGATACGCAGTATTTT. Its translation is CASRSTSGARTDTQYF.

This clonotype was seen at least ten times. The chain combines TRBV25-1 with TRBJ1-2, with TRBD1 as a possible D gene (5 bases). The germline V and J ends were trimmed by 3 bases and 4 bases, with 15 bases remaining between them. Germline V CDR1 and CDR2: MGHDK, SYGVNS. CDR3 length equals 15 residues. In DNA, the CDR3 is TGTGCCAGCAGTGAGACAAGGAGTGGGGGCTATGGCTACACCTTC. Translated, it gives CASSETRSGGYGYTF.

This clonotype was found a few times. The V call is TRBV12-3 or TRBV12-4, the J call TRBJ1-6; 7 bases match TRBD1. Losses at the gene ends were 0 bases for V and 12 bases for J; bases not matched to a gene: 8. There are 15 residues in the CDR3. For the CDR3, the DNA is TGTGCCAGCAGTTTAGCTGCAGGGGGTATCCAACCCCTCCACTTT. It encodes CASSLAAGGIQPLHF.

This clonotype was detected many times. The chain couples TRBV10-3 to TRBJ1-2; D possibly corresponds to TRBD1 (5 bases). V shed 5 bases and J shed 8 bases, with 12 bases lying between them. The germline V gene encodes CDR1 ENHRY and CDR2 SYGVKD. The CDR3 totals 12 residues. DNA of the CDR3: TGTGCCATCAGTCAGGGCGCGGGAGGCTACACCTTC. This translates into CAISQGAGGYTF.

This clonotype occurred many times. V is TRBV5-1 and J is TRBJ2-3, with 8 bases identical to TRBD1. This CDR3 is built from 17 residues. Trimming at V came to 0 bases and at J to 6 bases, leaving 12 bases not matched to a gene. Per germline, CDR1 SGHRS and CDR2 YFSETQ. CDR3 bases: TGCGCCAGCAGCTTGGCCGTCGATCAGGGGGCCGCCGATACGCAGTATTTT. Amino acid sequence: CASSLAVDQGAADTQYF.

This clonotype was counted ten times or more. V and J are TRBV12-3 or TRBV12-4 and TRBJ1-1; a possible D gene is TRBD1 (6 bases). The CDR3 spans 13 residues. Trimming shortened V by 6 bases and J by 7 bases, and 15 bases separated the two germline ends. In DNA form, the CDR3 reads TGTGCCAGCAGCGTCCTCCAGGGGCTTGAAGCTTTCTTT. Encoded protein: CASSVLQGLEAFF.

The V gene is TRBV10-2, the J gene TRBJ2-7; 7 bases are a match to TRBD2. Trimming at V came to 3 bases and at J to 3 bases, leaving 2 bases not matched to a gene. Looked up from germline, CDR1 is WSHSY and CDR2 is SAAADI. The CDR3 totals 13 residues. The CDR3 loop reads CASSEGDYYEQYF. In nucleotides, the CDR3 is TGCGCCAGCAGTGAAGGGGACTACTACGAGCAGTACTTC.

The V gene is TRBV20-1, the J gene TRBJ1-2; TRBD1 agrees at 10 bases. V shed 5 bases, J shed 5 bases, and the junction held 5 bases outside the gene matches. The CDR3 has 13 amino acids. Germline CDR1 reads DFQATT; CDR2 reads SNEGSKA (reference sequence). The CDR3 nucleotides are TGCAGTGCTGGGACAGGGGACGTATATGGCTACACCTTC. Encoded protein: CSAGTGDVYGYTF.

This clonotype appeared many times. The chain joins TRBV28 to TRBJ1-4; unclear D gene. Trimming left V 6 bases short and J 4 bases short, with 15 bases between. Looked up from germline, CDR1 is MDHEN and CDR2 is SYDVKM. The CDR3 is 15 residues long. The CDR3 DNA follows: TGTGCCAGCAGGGCTATCCGGGCCCTTAATGAAAAACTGTTTTTT. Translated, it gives CASRAIRALNEKLFF.

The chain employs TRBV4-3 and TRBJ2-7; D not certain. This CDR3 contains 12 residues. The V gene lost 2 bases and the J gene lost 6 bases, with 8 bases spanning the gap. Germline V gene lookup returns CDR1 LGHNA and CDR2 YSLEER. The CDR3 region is CASSQQDGEQYF. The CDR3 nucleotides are TGCGCCAGCAGCCAACAGGACGGCGAGCAGTACTTC.

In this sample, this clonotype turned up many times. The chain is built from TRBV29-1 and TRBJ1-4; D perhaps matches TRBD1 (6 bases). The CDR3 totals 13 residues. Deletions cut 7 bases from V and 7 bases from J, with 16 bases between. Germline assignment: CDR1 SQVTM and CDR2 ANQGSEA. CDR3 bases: TGCAGCGCTATCACAGGGTCAGGTGAAAAACTGTTTTTT. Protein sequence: CSAITGSGEKLFF.

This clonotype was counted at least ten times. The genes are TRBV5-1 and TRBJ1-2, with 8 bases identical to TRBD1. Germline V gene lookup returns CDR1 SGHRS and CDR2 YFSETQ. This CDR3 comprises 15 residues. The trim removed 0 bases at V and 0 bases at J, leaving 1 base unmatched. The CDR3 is CASSLEQGANYGYTF. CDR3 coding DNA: TGCGCCAGCAGCTTGGAACAGGGGGCTAACTATGGCTACACCTTC.

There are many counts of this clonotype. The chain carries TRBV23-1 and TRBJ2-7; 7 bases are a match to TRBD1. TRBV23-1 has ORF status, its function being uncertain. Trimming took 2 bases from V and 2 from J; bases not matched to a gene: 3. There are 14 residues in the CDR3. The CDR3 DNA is TGCGCCAGCAGTCAACAGGGGGTAGCCTACGAGCAGTACTTC. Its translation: CASSQQGVAYEQYF.

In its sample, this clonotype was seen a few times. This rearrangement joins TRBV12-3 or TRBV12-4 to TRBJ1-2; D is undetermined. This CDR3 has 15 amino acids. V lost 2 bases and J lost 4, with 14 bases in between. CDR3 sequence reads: CASSLFGSSFYGYTF. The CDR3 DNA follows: TGTGCCAGCAGTTTATTTGGTAGCAGTTTCTATGGCTACACCTTC.

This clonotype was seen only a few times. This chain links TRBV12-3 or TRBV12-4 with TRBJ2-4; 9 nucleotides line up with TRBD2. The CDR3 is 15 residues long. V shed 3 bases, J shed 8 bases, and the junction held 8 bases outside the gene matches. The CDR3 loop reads CASSLTSGLSYIQYF. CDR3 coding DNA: TGTGCCAGCAGTTTGACTAGCGGCCTCAGTTACATTCAGTACTTC.

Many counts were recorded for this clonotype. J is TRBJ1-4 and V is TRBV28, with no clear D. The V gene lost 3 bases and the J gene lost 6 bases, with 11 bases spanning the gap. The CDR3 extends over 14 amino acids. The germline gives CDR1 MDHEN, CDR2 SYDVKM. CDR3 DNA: TGTGCCAGCAGTTTGGTCAGCGGAGATGAAAAACTGTTTTTT. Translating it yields CASSLVSGDEKLFF.

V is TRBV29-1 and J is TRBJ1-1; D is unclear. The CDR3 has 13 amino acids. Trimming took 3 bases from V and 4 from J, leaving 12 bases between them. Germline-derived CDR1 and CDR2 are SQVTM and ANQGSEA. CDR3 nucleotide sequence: TGCAGCGTTGACGAAAGGTCGACCACTGAAGCTTTCTTT. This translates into CSVDERSTTEAFF.